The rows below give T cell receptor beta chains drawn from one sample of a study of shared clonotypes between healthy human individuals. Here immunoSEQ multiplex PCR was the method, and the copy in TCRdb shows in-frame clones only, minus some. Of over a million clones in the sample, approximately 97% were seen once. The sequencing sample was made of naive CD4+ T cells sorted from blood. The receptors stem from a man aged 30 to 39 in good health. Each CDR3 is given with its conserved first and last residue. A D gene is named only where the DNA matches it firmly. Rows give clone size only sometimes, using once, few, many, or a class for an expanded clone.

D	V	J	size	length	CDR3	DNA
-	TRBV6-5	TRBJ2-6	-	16	CASSYRGISGANVLTF	TGTGCCAGCAGTTACCGAGGGATTTCTGGGGCCAACGTCCTGACTTTC
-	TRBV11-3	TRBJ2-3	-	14	CASSSRPQGDTQYF	TGTGCCAGCAGCTCTAGGCCACAAGGAGATACGCAGTATTTT
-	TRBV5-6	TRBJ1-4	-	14	CASRRTGIDEKLFF	TGTGCCAGCAGAAGAACAGGGATTGATGAAAAACTGTTTTTT
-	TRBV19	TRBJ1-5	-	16	CASSIARQVGNQPQHF	TGTGCCAGTAGTATAGCCCGACAGGTCGGCAATCAGCCCCAGCATTTT
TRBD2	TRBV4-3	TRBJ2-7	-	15	CASSQGLAGDYEQYF	TGCGCCAGCAGCCAAGGACTAGCGGGAGACTACGAGCAGTACTTC
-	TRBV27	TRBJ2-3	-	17	CASSLLLPAGFTDTQYF	TGTGCCAGCAGTCTCCTTTTACCGGCGGGATTCACAGATACGCAGTATTTT
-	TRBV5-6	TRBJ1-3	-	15	CASSLRVISGNTIYF	TGTGCCAGCAGCTTGAGGGTTATCTCTGGAAACACCATATATTTT
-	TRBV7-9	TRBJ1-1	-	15	CASSLGVGSSGEAFF	TGTGCCAGCAGCTTAGGCGTGGGGTCCTCGGGTGAAGCTTTCTTT
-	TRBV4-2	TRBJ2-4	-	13	CASSQDTENIQYF	TGTGCCAGCAGCCAAGACACGGAAAACATTCAGTACTTC
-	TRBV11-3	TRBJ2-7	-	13	CASSPPGRYEQYF	TGTGCCAGCAGCCCGCCGGGGCGCTACGAGCAGTACTTC
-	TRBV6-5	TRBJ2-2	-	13	CASSYIGPGELFF	TGTGCCAGCAGTTATATAGGGCCGGGGGAGCTGTTTTTT
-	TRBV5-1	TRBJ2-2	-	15	CASKKGSRDTGELFF	TGCGCCAGCAAAAAGGGTAGTCGAGACACCGGGGAGCTGTTTTTT
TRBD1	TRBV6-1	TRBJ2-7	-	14	CASSDAGTGGEQYF	TGTGCCAGCAGTGATGCCGGGACAGGGGGCGAGCAGTACTTC
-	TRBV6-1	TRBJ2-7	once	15	CASSATGTILYEQYF	TGTGCCAGCAGTGCTACCGGGACGATCCTCTACGAGCAGTACTTC
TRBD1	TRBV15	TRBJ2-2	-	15	CATSPGQGNTGELFF	TGTGCCACCAGTCCGGGACAGGGGAACACCGGGGAGCTGTTTTTT
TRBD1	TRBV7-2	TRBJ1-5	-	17	CASSLRQGVDGNQPQHF	TGTGCCAGCAGCTTACGACAGGGAGTAGACGGCAATCAGCCCCAGCATTTT
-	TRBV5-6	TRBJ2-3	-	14	CASRSRSVANTQYF	TGTGCCAGCAGGTCCCGATCGGTAGCGAATACGCAGTATTTT
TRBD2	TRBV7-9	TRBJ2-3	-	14	CASSSSGNADTQYF	TGTGCCAGCAGCTCGAGCGGGAATGCAGATACGCAGTATTTT
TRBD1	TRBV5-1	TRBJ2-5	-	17	CASSFQPPGQGQETQYF	TGCGCCAGCAGCTTCCAACCCCCGGGACAGGGCCAAGAGACCCAGTACTTC
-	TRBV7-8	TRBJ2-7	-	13	CASSKPGTPEQYF	TGTGCCAGCAGCAAGCCCGGGACTCCCGAGCAGTACTTC
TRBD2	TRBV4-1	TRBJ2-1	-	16	CASSQARAGVVNEQFF	TGCGCCAGCAGCCAAGCCAGAGCGGGAGTCGTGAATGAGCAGTTCTTC
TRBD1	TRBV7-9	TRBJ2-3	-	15	CASSLEGGRTDTQYF	TGTGCCAGCAGCTTAGAAGGGGGCAGGACAGATACGCAGTATTTT
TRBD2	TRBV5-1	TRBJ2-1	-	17	CASSGTSGRASYNEQFF	TGCGCCAGCAGCGGGACCTCCGGGAGGGCGTCCTACAATGAGCAGTTCTTC
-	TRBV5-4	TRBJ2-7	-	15	CASSSMDRRGHEQYF	TGTGCCAGCAGCTCTATGGACAGGAGGGGCCACGAGCAGTACTTC
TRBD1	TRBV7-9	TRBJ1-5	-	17	CASTPPGDRVRNQPQHF	TGTGCCAGCACCCCGCCGGGGGACAGGGTAAGGAATCAGCCCCAGCATTTT
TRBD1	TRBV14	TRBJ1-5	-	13	CASSGGQYQPQHF	TGTGCCAGCAGCGGGGGACAGTATCAGCCCCAGCATTTT
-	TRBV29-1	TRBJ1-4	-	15	CSVEDYRIGHEKLFF	TGCAGCGTTGAAGATTACCGGATAGGTCATGAAAAACTGTTTTTT
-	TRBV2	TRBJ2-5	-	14	CASMQTEYQETQYF	TGTGCCAGCATGCAGACAGAATACCAAGAGACCCAGTACTTC
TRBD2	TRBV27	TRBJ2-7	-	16	CASSSPGTSRVYEQYF	TGTGCCAGCAGTTCCCCCGGGACTAGTAGGGTCTACGAGCAGTACTTC
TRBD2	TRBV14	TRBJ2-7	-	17	CASSQDGPSGSLYEQYF	TGTGCCAGCAGCCAAGATGGCCCTAGCGGGAGTCTATACGAGCAGTACTTC
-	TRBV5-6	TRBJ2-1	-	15	CASSWGTSSYNEQFF	TGTGCCAGCAGCTGGGGGACAAGCTCCTACAATGAGCAGTTCTTC
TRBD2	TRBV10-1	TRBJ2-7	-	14	CASSELAGSYEQYF	TGCGCCAGCAGTGAGCTAGCGGGATCCTACGAGCAGTACTTC
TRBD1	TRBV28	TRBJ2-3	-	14	CASSNTGGTDTQYF	TGTGCCAGCAGTAACACAGGGGGCACAGATACGCAGTATTTT
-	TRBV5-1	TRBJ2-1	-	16	CASSLSGVSSYNEQFF	TGCGCCAGCAGCTTGTCAGGGGTTAGTTCCTACAATGAGCAGTTCTTC
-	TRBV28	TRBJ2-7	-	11	CASAGPYEQYF	TGTGCCAGTGCCGGTCCCTACGAGCAGTACTTC
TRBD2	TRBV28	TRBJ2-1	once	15	CASSFLLAGYNEQFF	TGTGCCAGCAGTTTTTTGCTAGCGGGATACAATGAGCAGTTCTTC
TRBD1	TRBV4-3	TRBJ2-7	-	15	CASSQEARGNYEQYF	TGCGCCAGCAGCCAAGAAGCCAGGGGGAACTACGAGCAGTACTTC
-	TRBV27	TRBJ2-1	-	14	CASSSSVYENEQFF	TGTGCCAGCAGTTCCAGCGTTTATGAGAATGAGCAGTTCTTC
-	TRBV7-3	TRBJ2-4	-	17	CASSLAGSGVPKNIQYF	TGTGCCAGCAGCTTAGCTGGGTCGGGGGTCCCCAAAAACATTCAGTACTTC
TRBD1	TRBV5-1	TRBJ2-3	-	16	CASGLQGPFPGDTQYF	TGCGCCAGCGGCCTACAGGGGCCCTTTCCCGGAGATACGCAGTATTTT